This TCR beta chain was captured by sequencing in a study of blood T cell repertoires in COVID-19. Whole-study context: PBMCs, B-cell-depleted T cells, or T cells were the source of the cDNA or gDNA that made up the material.

Sequencing used immunoSEQ multiplex PCR; TCRdb keeps in-frame clones, though not all of them. The sample includes 97,000 or so clones, about four fifths seen only once; the top ten take 15% to 20%. The CDR3 spans 15 residues. The V gene's germline CDR1 is LGHDT and CDR2 YNNKEL (reference sequence). V shed 11 bases, J shed 5 bases, and the junction held 18 bases outside the gene matches. The chain carries TRBV3-1 (or the pseudogene TRBV3-2) and TRBJ2-7; 7 bases match TRBD2. This TCR came from a woman older than 75 with active or convalescent COVID-19. Source material: peripheral blood. CDR3 sequence reads: CACASSASGAHEQYF. CDR3 DNA: TGTGCCTGCGCCTCATCCGCTAGCGGAGCGCACGAGCAGTACTTC.